Each of the 8 T cell receptor beta chains below was sequenced from the same sample in a study of blood T cell repertoires in COVID-19. Libraries were prepared by immunoSEQ multiplex PCR; TCRdb keeps only in-frame clonotypes and omits some of them. The sample consists of some 300,000 clones, about 90% of them appearing once. Input material: PBMCs or T cells enriched from blood (not recorded which). The receptors derive from a woman aged 18-35 years with acute COVID-19.

The chain combines TRBV7-2 with TRBJ1-6; the D gene is possibly TRBD1 (5 bases). The ends were cut back, 3 bases at V and 9 bases at J, with 15 bases in the middle. Germline CDR1 reads SGHTA; CDR2 reads FQGNSA. This CDR3 comprises 15 residues. This CDR3 reads CASSFILGGGSPLHF. CDR3 nucleotide sequence: TGTGCCAGCAGCTTTATTCTGGGGGGTGGTTCACCCCTCCACTTT.

This chain uses TRBV6-1 with TRBJ1-5, with D perhaps matching TRBD1 (6 bases). The ends were cut back, 1 base at V and 0 bases at J, with 7 bases in the middle. CDR1 is MNHNS and CDR2 is SASEGT in the germline V gene. CDR3 size: 15 residues. CDR3 nucleotides: TGTGCCAGCAGTGAAGGGACAGCTAGCAATCAGCCCCAGCATTTT. As protein: CASSEGTASNQPQHF.

The CDR3 reads CASSLVGQANTGELFF. The CDR3, as DNA: TGTGCCAGCAGCTTAGTAGGACAGGCGAACACCGGGGAGCTGTTTTTT. V usage is TRBV7-3 and J usage is TRBJ2-2; 7 positions agree with TRBD1. The CDR3 contains 16 residues. Germline loops: CDR1 SGHTA, CDR2 FQGTGA. V was pared by 2 bases and J by 0 bases, with 3 bases of the junction left unmatched. Full variable domain (remainder filled in from reference TRBV7-3 and TRBJ2-2): GAGVSQTPSNKVTEKGKYVELRCDPISGHTALYWYRQSLGQGPEFLIYFQGTGAADDSGLPNDRFFAVRPEGSVSTLKIQRTERGDSAVYLCASSLVGQANTGELFFGEGSRLTVL.

This chain links TRBV23-1 with TRBJ2-1, with 8 bases matching TRBD2. TRBV23-1 is given ORF status, its function remaining uncertain. Trimming at V came to 1 base and at J to 8 bases, leaving 13 bases not matched to a gene. The CDR3 is 17 residues long. The DNA for the CDR3 is TGCGCCAGCAGTCAATATGGGCAAGCGGGAGCTTGGGATGAGCAGTTCTTC. Translation: CASSQYGQAGAWDEQFF.

The V and J genes are TRBV5-1 and TRBJ2-7, with D possibly being TRBD1 (5 bases). Germline CDR1 is SGHRS and CDR2 is YFSETQ. This CDR3 contains 15 residues. The V and J ends lost 2 bases and 0 bases respectively, with 12 bases between them. DNA of the CDR3: TGCGCCAGCAGCTTTGACAGCGAATTCTCCTACGAGCAGTACTTC. Its translation: CASSFDSEFSYEQYF.

The rearrangement uses TRBV14 and TRBJ2-7, with TRBD2 matching 7 bases. The length of the CDR3 is 15 residues. With V trimmed by 2 bases and J by 0 bases, 4 bases remained unmatched. Germline V gene sequence: CDR1 SGHDN, CDR2 FVKESK. Here the CDR3 reads CASSQTSAYSYEQYF. CDR3 in DNA: TGTGCCAGCAGCCAAACTAGCGCCTACTCCTACGAGCAGTACTTC. Full variable domain (outside the CDR3, taken from reference TRBV14 and TRBJ2-7): EAGVTQFPSHSVIEKGQTVTLRCDPISGHDNLYWYRRVMGKEIKFLLHFVKESKQDESGMPNNRFLAERTGGTYSTLKVQPAELEDSGVYFCASSQTSAYSYEQYFGPGTRLTVT.

The gene calls are TRBV6-5 and TRBJ2-5; 8 nucleotides line up with TRBD2. This CDR3 has 12 amino acids. The germline CDR1 and CDR2 sequences are MNHEY and SVGAGI. V dropped 5 bases and J dropped 4; count of bases not matched to a gene: 0. The CDR3 region is CASSSGRETQYF. The CDR3, as DNA: TGTGCCAGCAGTAGCGGGAGAGAGACCCAGTACTTC.

The chain joins TRBV28 to TRBJ1-2; no firm D call. Germline assignment: CDR1 MDHEN and CDR2 SYDVKM. The CDR3 loop spans 11 amino acids. Trimming took 6 bases from V and 8 from J, leaving 10 bases between them. The CDR3 sequence: CASSPWQGYTF. CDR3 nucleotide sequence: TGTGCCAGCAGCCCTTGGCAAGGCTACACCTTC.